The T cell receptor (beta chain) under discussion was sequenced for a study of blood T cells in healthy people across ages. Findings of the study overall: Age brought a roughly linear fall in TCR beta diversity measured per million T cells. Changes seen in expanded clonotypes were possibly confounded by donor CMV status left unknown.

CDR1 and CDR2 (germline): SGHTA, FQGNSA. With 2 bases removed from V and 11 bases from J, the gap between germline ends came to 15 bases. The CDR3 is 13 residues long. Worth noting for this clonotype: No antigen is known for it.

Sample-barcoded 5' priming and a J-beta primer mix drove a second PCR of 7 to 11 cycles. TCRdb re-derived calls from the 5' RACE reads in MiXCR, one entry per CDR3 protein. There are 1 million to 1.2 million distinct CDR3 sequences in the sample; roughly two fifths occur only once, and under 15% lies in the top ten. The chain recombines TRBV7-2 with TRBJ2-5; D uncertain. The clonotype originates from a man younger than 30 in good health. Sequenced material: blood. The CDR3 DNA follows: TGTGCCAGCAGCTTATATCGGTACAATGAGCAGTACTTC. It translates to CASSLYRYNEQYF.